The clone carrying this T cell receptor beta chain was found a few times. Its antigen is as yet unknown. The ends lost 0 bases at V and 6 bases at J; junction bases unmatched: 15. The germline gives CDR1 DFQATT, CDR2 SNEGSKA (reference sequence). The CDR3 contains 18 residues. This sample is drawn from a study of T cells in Graves' hyperthyroidism and ophthalmopathy. Study results and caveats: Blood shared most expanded thyroid clonotypes above 0.001.

Clinical symptoms, serum thyroxine and TRAb, thyroid ultrasound and orbital computed tomography together formed the diagnostic basis. The TCR beta CDR3 regions underwent amplification using RNA transcripts as the source. The study used the HTBI primer set for a first-round RT-PCR of the TCR CDR3. TCRdb re-analysed the multiplex PCR reads in MiXCR, keeping a single row per CDR3 protein. The data show about 400,000 distinct CDR3 sequences, with under 15% seen just once and about 30% held by the top ten. The source is a woman aged 25 to 39 with Graves' hyperthyroidism. Sequencing was done on a sample of blood. The rearrangement uses TRBV20-1 and TRBJ2-1; 9 positions match TRBD2. The CDR3 reads CSARDQVRGGRVINEQFF. CDR3 coding DNA: TGCAGTGCTAGAGATCAAGTGCGTGGCGGGAGGGTTATCAATGAGCAGTTCTTC.